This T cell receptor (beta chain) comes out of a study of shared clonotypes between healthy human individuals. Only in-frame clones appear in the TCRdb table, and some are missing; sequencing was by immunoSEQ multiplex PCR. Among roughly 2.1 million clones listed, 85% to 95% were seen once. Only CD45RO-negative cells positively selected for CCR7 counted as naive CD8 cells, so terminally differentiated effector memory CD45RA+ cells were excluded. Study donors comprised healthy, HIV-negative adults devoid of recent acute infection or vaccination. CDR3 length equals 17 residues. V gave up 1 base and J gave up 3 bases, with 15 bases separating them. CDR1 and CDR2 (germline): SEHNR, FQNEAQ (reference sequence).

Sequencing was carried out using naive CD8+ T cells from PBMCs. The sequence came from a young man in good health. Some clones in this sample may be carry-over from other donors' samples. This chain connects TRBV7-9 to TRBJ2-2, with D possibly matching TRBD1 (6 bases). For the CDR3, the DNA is TGTGCCAGCAGCTTAGAGGGGCCAGGGGCATACACCGGGGAGCTGTTTTTT. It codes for CASSLEGPGAYTGELFF.